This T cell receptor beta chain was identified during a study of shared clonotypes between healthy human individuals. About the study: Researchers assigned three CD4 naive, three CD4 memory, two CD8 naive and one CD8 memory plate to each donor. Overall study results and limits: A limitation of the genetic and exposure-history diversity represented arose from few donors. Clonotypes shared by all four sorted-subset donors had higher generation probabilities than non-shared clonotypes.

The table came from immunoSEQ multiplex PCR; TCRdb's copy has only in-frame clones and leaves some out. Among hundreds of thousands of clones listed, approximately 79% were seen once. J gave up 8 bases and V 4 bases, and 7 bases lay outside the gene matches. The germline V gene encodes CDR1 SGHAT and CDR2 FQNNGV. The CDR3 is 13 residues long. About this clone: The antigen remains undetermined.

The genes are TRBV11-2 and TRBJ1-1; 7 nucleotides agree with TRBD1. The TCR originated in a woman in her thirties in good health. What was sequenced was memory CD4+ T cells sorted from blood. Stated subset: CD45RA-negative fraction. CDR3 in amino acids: CASSWGQLFEAFF. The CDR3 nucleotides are TGTGCCAGCAGCTGGGGACAGTTGTTCGAAGCTTTCTTT.